This T cell receptor beta chain was captured in a study of blood T cell repertoires in COVID-19. Study details: Donors in the United States, Italy and Spain gave samples during acute or convalescent COVID-19.

Clinical history as reported by participants underpinned cohort assignment. Exposed enrollees encountered a COVID-19 case at some point within 2 weeks before study entry. Repertoires were generated with immunoSEQ multiplex PCR, while TCRdb's copy carries only in-frame clones and drops some. Altogether over 250,000 clones are present, about four fifths being singletons, with the ten largest covering less than 5.5%. V lost 1 base and J 3 bases, leaving 12 bases between the germline ends. The CDR3 totals 16 residues. Germline CDR1 SGHTA, CDR2 FQGTGA. Sequenced input: PBMCs or T cells enriched from blood (not recorded which). The TCR sequence derives from a man aged 35 to 55 who had been exposed to COVID-19. This chain connects TRBV7-3 to TRBJ2-2; D perhaps matches TRBD2 (6 bases). The CDR3 sequence is CASSLNRREDTGELFF. Here the CDR3 DNA reads TGTGCCAGCAGCTTAAATCGGAGGGAGGACACCGGGGAGCTGTTTTTT.